This T cell receptor beta chain was found in a study of T cells in Graves' hyperthyroidism and ophthalmopathy. This clonotype was seen at least ten times. Its target is not known. RNA transcripts provided the source from which TCR beta CDR3 regions were amplified. HTBI primers were employed in a first-round RT-PCR of the TCR CDR3. TCRdb reprocessed the multiplex PCR reads via MiXCR and lists one record per CDR3 protein. This sample has roughly 300,000 distinct CDR3 sequences, with roughly 18% found just once. Stable Graves' hyperthyroidism meant no ophthalmopathy progression within 18 months. Patients having uncontrolled infection, another autoimmune disease, pregnancy or lactation were not included. General study results and limits: Most thyroid clonotypes expanded above 0.001 were also detected in blood.

Per germline, CDR1 DFQATT and CDR2 SNEGSKA (reference sequence). There are 13 residues in the CDR3. Trimming shortened V by 5 bases and J by 5 bases, and 15 bases separated the two germline ends. Source material: blood. The chain links TRBV20-1 to TRBJ1-2; D might be TRBD1 (5 bases). The TCR was taken from a woman in her forties or fifties with Graves' hyperthyroidism. This chain's CDR3 is CSAYFSGTYGYTF. The CDR3 nucleotides are TGCAGTGCTTACTTTTCAGGGACGTATGGCTACACCTTC.